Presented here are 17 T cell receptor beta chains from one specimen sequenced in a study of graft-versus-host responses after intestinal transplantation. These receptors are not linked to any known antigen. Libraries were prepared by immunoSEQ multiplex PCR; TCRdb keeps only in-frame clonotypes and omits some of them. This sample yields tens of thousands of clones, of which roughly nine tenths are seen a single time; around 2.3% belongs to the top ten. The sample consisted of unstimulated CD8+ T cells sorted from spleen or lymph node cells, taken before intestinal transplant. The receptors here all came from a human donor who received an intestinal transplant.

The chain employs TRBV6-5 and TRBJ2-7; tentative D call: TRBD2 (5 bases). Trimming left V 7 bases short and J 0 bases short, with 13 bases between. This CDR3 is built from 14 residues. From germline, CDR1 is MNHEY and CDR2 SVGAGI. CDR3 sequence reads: CASTSLESSYEQYF. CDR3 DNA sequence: TGTGCCAGCACCTCACTAGAGAGCTCCTACGAGCAGTACTTC.

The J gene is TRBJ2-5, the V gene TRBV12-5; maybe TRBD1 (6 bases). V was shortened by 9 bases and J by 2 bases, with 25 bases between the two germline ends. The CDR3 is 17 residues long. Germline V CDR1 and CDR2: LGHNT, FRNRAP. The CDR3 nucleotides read TGTGCTAGGGACAGTACCTGGGACGGAGTATCACAAGAGACCCAGTACTTC. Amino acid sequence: CARDSTWDGVSQETQYF.

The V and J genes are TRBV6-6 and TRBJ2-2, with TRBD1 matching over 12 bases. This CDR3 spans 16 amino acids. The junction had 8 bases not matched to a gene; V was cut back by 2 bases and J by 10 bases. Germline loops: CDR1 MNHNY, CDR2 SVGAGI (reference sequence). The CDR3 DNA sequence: TGTGCCAGCAGTTACGTAAGGGACAGGGGGCAGTTGGAGCTGTTTTTT. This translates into CASSYVRDRGQLELFF.

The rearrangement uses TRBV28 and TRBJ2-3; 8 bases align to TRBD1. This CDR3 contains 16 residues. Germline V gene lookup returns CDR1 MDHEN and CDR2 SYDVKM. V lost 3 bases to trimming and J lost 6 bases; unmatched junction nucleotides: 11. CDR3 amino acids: CASSLQGARETDTQYF. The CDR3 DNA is TGTGCCAGCAGTTTGCAGGGGGCTAGAGAGACGGATACGCAGTATTTT. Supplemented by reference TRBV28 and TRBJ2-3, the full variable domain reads DVKVTQSSRYLVKRTGEKVFLECVQDMDHENMFWYRQDPGLGLRLIYFSYDVKMKEKGDIPEGYSVSREKKERFSLILESASTNQTSMYLCASSLQGARETDTQYFGPGTRLTVL.

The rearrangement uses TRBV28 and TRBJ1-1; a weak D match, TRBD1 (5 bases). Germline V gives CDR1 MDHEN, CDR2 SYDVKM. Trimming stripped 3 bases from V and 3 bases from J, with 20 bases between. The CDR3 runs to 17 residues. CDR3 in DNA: TGTGCCAGCAGTTTCCTATCTGGCGGAGAAGGGGACACTGAAGCTTTCTTT. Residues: CASSFLSGGEGDTEAFF.

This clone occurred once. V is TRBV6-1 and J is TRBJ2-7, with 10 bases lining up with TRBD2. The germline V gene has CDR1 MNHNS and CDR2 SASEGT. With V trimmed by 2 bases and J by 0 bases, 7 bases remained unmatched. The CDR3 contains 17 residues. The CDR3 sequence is CASSEYLAGAGSYEQYF. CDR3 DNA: TGTGCCAGCAGTGAATATCTAGCGGGGGCCGGCTCCTACGAGCAGTACTTC.

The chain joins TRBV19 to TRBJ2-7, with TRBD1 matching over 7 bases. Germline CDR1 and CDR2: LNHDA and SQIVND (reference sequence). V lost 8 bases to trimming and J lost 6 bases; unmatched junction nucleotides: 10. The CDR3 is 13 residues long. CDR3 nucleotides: TGTGCCAGTCGACCCGGGACAGAGGTCGAGCAGTACTTC. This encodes CASRPGTEVEQYF. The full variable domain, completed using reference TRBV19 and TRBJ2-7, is DGGITQSPKYLFRKEGQNVTLSCEQNLNHDAMYWYRQDPGQGLRLIYYSQIVNDFQKGDIAEGYSVSREKKESFPLTVTSAQKNPTAFYLCASRPGTEVEQYFGPGTRLTVT.

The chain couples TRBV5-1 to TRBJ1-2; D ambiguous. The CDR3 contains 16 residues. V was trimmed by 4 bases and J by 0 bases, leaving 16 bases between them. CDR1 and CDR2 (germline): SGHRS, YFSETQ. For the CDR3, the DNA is TGCGCCAGCAGCGTCGAGCCCGACTCAACTAACTATGGCTACACCTTC. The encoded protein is CASSVEPDSTNYGYTF.

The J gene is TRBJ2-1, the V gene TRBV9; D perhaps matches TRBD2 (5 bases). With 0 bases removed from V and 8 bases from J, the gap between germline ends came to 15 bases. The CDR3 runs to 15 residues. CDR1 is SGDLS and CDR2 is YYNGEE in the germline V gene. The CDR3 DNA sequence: TGTGCCAGCAGCGTAGGCCGGGGATCAAGGGATGAGCAGTTCTTC. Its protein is CASSVGRGSRDEQFF.

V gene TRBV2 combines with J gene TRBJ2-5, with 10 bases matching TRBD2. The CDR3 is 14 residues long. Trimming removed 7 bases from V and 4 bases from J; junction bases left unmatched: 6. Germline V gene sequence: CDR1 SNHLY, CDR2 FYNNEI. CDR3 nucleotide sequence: TGTGCCAGCAACAGCGGGGGGGGCCCAGAGACCCAGTACTTC. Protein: CASNSGGGPETQYF.

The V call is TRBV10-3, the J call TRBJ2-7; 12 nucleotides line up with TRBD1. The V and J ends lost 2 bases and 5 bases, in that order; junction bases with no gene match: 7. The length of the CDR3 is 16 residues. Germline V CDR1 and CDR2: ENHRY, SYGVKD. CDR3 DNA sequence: TGTGCCATCAGTGAGCCGGGACAGGGGGCCTTCAACGAGCAGTACTTC. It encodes CAISEPGQGAFNEQYF.

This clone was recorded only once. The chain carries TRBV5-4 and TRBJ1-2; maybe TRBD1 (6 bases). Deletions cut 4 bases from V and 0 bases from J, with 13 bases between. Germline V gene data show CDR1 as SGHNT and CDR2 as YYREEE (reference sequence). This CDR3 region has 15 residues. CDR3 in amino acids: CASSGRTDTNYGYTF. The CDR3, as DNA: TGTGCCAGCAGCGGCCGGACAGACACTAACTATGGCTACACCTTC.

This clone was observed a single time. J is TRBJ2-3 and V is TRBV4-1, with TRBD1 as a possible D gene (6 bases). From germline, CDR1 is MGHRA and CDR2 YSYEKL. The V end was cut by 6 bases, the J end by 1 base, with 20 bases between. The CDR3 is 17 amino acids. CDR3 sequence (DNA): TGCGCCAGCAGTCGCACCCCCCCAGGGGATGGCACAGATACGCAGTATTTT. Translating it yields CASSRTPPGDGTDTQYF.

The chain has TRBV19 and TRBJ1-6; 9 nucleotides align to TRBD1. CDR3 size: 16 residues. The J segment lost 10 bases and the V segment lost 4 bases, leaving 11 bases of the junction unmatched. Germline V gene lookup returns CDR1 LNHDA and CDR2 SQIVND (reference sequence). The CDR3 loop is CASSNRDRVFGSPLHF. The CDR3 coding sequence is TGTGCCAGTAGTAACCGGGACAGGGTGTTCGGCTCACCCCTCCACTTT.

CDR3 nucleotides: TGTGCCAGTAGTATATCCCCGACAGGCTATGAAGCTTTCTTT. Translated, it gives CASSISPTGYEAFF. The genes are TRBV19 and TRBJ1-1; perhaps TRBD1 as D (6 bases). The CDR3 has 14 residues. V was trimmed by 2 bases and J by 7 bases, leaving 14 bases between them. The germline V gene encodes CDR1 LNHDA and CDR2 SQIVND (reference sequence).

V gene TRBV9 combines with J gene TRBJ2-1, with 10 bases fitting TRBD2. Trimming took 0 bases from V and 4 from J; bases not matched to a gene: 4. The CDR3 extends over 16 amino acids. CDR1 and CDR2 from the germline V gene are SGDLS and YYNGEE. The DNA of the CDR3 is TGTGCCAGCAGCGTAGAAGCGGGAGGGGCATACAATGAGCAGTTCTTC. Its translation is CASSVEAGGAYNEQFF.

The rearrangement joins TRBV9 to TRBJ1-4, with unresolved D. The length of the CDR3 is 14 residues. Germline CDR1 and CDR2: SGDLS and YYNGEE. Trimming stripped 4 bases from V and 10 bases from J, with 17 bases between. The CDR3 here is CASSTHAMARKLFF. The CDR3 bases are TGTGCCAGCAGCACGCACGCCATGGCCAGAAAACTGTTTTTT. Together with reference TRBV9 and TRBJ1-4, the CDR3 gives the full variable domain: DSGVTQTPKHLITATGQRVTLRCSPRSGDLSVYWYQQSLDQGLQFLIQYYNGEERAKGNILERFSAQQFPDLHSELNLSSLELGDSALYFCASSTHAMARKLFFGSGTQLSVL.